Sequencing of this T cell receptor (beta chain) was carried out in a study of cytomegalovirus exposure and HLA in healthy donors. The assay was immunoSEQ multiplex PCR, and TCRdb's table has in-frame clones only and misses some. The sample includes 110,000 or so clones, roughly 88% of them seen just once. Germline V gives CDR1 MNHEY, CDR2 SVGAGI. Trimming cost V 4 bases and J 9 bases; bases outside gene matches: 2. This CDR3 comprises 13 residues. In the case of this clone: As yet, its antigen is unknown.

Study conclusions and caveats: Reported results showed that the classifier diagnosed cytomegalovirus status with high specificity and sensitivity.

Specimen: PBMCs. This chain joins TRBV6-5 and TRBJ2-1, with TRBD1 identical over 11 bases. This TCR derives from a woman aged 18 to 35 in good health and CMV-seronegative. CDR3 amino acids: CASSLGQGAEQFF. Here the CDR3 DNA reads TGTGCCAGCAGTTTAGGACAGGGGGCTGAGCAGTTCTTC.